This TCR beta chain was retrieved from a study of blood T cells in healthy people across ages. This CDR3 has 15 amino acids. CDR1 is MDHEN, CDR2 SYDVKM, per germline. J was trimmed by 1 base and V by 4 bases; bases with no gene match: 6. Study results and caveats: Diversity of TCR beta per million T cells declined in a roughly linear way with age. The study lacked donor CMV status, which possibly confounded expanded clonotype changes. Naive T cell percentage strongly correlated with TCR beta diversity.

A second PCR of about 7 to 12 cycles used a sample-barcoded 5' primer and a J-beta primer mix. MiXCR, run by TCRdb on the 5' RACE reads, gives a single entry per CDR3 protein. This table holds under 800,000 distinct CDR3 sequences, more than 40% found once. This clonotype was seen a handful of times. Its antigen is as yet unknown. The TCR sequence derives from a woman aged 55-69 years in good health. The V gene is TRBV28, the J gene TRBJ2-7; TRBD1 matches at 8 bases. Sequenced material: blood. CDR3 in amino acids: CASSSTGGKSYEQYF. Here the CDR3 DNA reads TGTGCCAGCAGTTCAACAGGGGGGAAATCCTACGAGCAGTACTTC.